A single sample gave rise to the 25 T cell receptor beta chains below, sequenced in a study of T cell repertoires in cytomegalovirus infection. One entry per CDR3 protein, called by TCRdb with MiXCR from the reads. The sample contains a few hundred thousand distinct CDR3 sequences, roughly 43% of which appear only once. Their target antigens are unknown. The specimen comprised cultured PBMCs, sampled from culture after CMV antigen stimulation. The receptors come from a human donor in good health (CMV status not recorded). Some clones in this sample may be carry-over from other donors' samples.

There are many counts of this clonotype. The rearrangement links TRBV7-2 to TRBJ2-7; 8 bases are a match to TRBD2. Germline V lookup: CDR1 SGHTA, CDR2 FQGNSA. The CDR3 totals 15 residues. The V gene end was trimmed by 5 bases and the J gene end by 0 bases; junction bases not matched to a gene: 6. The CDR3 sequence: CASSRAGESSYEQYF. CDR3 bases: TGTGCCAGCAGCCGAGCGGGGGAAAGCTCCTACGAGCAGTACTTC.

J is TRBJ1-1 and V is TRBV12-3 or TRBV12-4; no definite D call. The CDR3 sequence is 13 residues long. Trimming pared 6 bases from V and 7 bases from J, leaving 15 bases between. The CDR3 loop is CASSYDPRSEAFF. Written as DNA, the CDR3 is TGTGCCAGCAGCTATGACCCCCGCAGTGAAGCTTTCTTT.

In DNA form, the CDR3 reads TGCGCCAGCAGCCCGGGACAGGGGGGAGGAAAACTGTTTTTT. Translating gives CASSPGQGGGKLFF. This chain links TRBV4-1 with TRBJ1-4, with 11 bases aligning to TRBD1. The CDR3 has 14 residues. V shed 4 bases, J shed 10 bases, and the junction held 5 bases outside the gene matches. Germline CDR1 is MGHRA and CDR2 is YSYEKL.

The J gene is TRBJ2-2, the V gene TRBV12-3 or TRBV12-4; the D gene could be TRBD1 or TRBD2 (7 bases each). CDR3 size: 13 residues. V dropped 7 bases and J dropped 5 bases, with 11 bases sitting between them. The CDR3 reads CASTQGGTGELFF. DNA of the CDR3: TGTGCCAGCACCCAGGGGGGGACCGGGGAGCTGTTTTTT.

The V and J genes are TRBV11-2 and TRBJ1-3; 8 bases line up with TRBD1. Trimming removed 5 bases from V and 0 bases from J; junction bases left unmatched: 6. CDR1 is SGHAT and CDR2 is FQNNGV in the germline V gene. CDR3 size: 16 residues. CDR3 residues: CASSPRQGNSGNTIYF. CDR3 nucleotides: TGTGCCAGCAGCCCGCGACAGGGGAACTCTGGAAACACCATATATTTT.

This clonotype showed up just a few times. This sequence joins TRBV28 and TRBJ1-2, with 11 bases identical to TRBD1. The trim removed 7 bases at V and 3 bases at J, leaving 10 bases unmatched. The CDR3 contains 16 residues. Germline V gene sequence: CDR1 MDHEN, CDR2 SYDVKM. The CDR3 reads CASKRDRGWDDYGYTF. CDR3 coding DNA: TGTGCCAGCAAGCGGGACAGGGGGTGGGACGACTATGGCTACACCTTC.

This clonotype has more than one count but fewer than ten. This chain connects TRBV12-3 or TRBV12-4 to TRBJ1-4, with D perhaps matching TRBD1 (5 bases). CDR3 length equals 13 residues. The ends were cut back, 4 bases at V and 8 bases at J, with 11 bases in the middle. Here the CDR3 reads CASSSSRGEKLFF. The DNA of the CDR3 is TGTGCCAGCAGTTCTTCCCGGGGGGAAAAACTGTTTTTT.

V and J are TRBV7-2 and TRBJ2-5; D unclear. V lost 0 bases to trimming and J lost 3 bases, with 11 bases between them. The CDR3 loop spans 15 amino acids. Germline loops: CDR1 SGHTA, CDR2 FQGNSA. CDR3 sequence (DNA): TGTGCCAGCAGCTTAGCCTGGGGTGTGGAAGAGACCCAGTACTTC. Translation gives CASSLAWGVEETQYF.

The rearrangement uses TRBV18 and TRBJ2-1, with D unresolved. Germline-derived CDR1 and CDR2 are KGHSH and LQKENI. Trimming removed 4 bases from V and 8 bases from J, with 15 bases in between. The CDR3 loop spans 14 amino acids. CDR3 DNA sequence: TGTGCCAGCTCACGGGTAGGAGTTTTCGATGAGCAGTTCTTC. Amino acid sequence: CASSRVGVFDEQFF.

This chain connects TRBV4-1 to TRBJ1-3; no reliable D call. Trimming pared 3 bases from V and 2 bases from J, leaving 11 bases between. This CDR3 region has 15 residues. CDR1 is MGHRA and CDR2 is YSYEKL in the germline V gene. The CDR3 loop is CASSQREGTGNTIYF. In DNA form, the CDR3 reads TGCGCCAGCAGCCAGAGGGAGGGTACTGGAAACACCATATATTTT.

This clonotype has only a few counts. This sequence joins TRBV7-2 and TRBJ2-1; 9 nucleotides line up with TRBD2. The V and J ends lost 5 bases and 4 bases, in that order; junction bases with no gene match: 12. The CDR3 runs to 17 residues. Looked up from germline, CDR1 is SGHTA and CDR2 is FQGNSA. CDR3 amino acids: CASSIRSLAGRYNEQFF. The DNA for the CDR3 is TGTGCCAGCAGCATCAGGAGTCTAGCGGGACGATACAATGAGCAGTTCTTC.

There are a few counts of this clonotype. The chain recombines TRBV7-8 with TRBJ2-5; D uncertain. This CDR3 is 15 amino acids long. V lost 1 base and J 5 bases, leaving 14 bases between the germline ends. The germline CDR1 and CDR2 sequences are SGHVS and FQNEAQ. The CDR3: CASSLVLSPRETQYF. The CDR3 region has the DNA TGTGCCAGCAGCTTAGTGTTGTCCCCCAGGGAGACCCAGTACTTC.

The V gene is TRBV6-5, the J gene TRBJ1-3; D not resolved. The germline gives CDR1 MNHEY, CDR2 SVGAGI. Between the trimmed V and J ends, which lost 6 bases and 0 bases, there was a span of 9 bases. The CDR3 is 14 amino acids. The CDR3 DNA follows: TGTGCCAGCAGAGAATGGAGCTCTGGAAACACCATATATTTT. This gives the protein CASREWSSGNTIYF.

This chain uses TRBV7-6 with TRBJ2-3, with 9 bases that match TRBD2. Germline V lookup: CDR1 SGHVS, CDR2 FNYEAQ. The CDR3 is 16 amino acids. V shed 5 bases and J 5 bases; nucleotides not matched to a gene: 11. CDR3 amino acids: CASSEPGTSLRDTQYF. As DNA, the CDR3 is TGTGCCAGCAGCGAACCCGGGACTAGCTTGAGAGATACGCAGTATTTT.

V and J are TRBV12-5 and TRBJ2-7; D perhaps matches TRBD1 (6 bases). CDR1 is LGHNT and CDR2 is FRNRAP in the germline V gene. The CDR3 sequence is 15 residues long. Between the trimmed V and J ends, which lost 1 base and 4 bases, there was a span of 14 bases. CDR3 protein: CASGLGTTGWYEQYF. The DNA for the CDR3 is TGTGCTAGTGGTTTGGGAACCACAGGGTGGTACGAGCAGTACTTC.

This clonotype came up a few times. The V call is TRBV28, the J call TRBJ1-5, with D possibly TRBD1 on 6 matching bases. The V end lost 7 bases, the J end lost 6 bases, and 13 bases lay between the germline ends. The CDR3 runs to 13 residues. Germline V gene lookup returns CDR1 MDHEN and CDR2 SYDVKM. The DNA of the CDR3 is TGTGCCAGCACCCCTGGGACATTTCAGCCCCAGCATTTT. Translating it yields CASTPGTFQPQHF.

Only a few counts were recorded for this clonotype. This chain connects TRBV7-2 to TRBJ1-1, with 8 positions matching TRBD1. The junction had 4 bases not matched to a gene; V was cut back by 4 bases and J by 3 bases. Germline V lookup: CDR1 SGHTA, CDR2 FQGNSA. The CDR3 runs to 14 residues. The CDR3 loop is CASSSRQGYTEAFF. The DNA for the CDR3 is TGTGCCAGCAGCTCCCGACAGGGGTACACTGAAGCTTTCTTT.

This chain links TRBV6-2 or TRBV6-3 with TRBJ2-7; D is possibly TRBD1 or TRBD2 (5 bases each). V was clipped by 8 bases and J by 6 bases, with 17 bases between them. CDR3 length equals 13 residues. Germline CDR1 MNHEY, CDR2 SVGEGT. The CDR3 DNA sequence: TGTGCCAGCGGGGTGGCAGGGCGGGTCGAGCAGTACTTC. This sequence encodes CASGVAGRVEQYF.

The V call is TRBV12-3 or TRBV12-4, the J call TRBJ2-1; D gene unclear. The CDR3 contains 11 residues. The V and J ends lost 8 bases and 14 bases respectively, with 16 bases between them. The chain's CDR3 is CASSYSPIKFF. In DNA, the CDR3 is TGTGCCAGCTCCTATTCGCCGATCAAGTTCTTC.

This clonotype occurred a few times. The chain combines TRBV19 with TRBJ1-5, with 10 bases fitting TRBD1. The J segment lost 7 bases and the V segment lost 10 bases, leaving 13 bases of the junction unmatched. The CDR3 covers 15 residues. Germline V CDR1 and CDR2: LNHDA, SQIVND (reference sequence). The CDR3 is CATNDRGRGRQPQHF. CDR3 bases: TGTGCCACAAACGACAGGGGGCGAGGGCGGCAGCCCCAGCATTTT.

This chain uses TRBV7-2 with TRBJ1-5; a possible D gene is TRBD1 (6 bases). CDR1 SGHTA and CDR2 FQGNSA come from the germline V gene. The CDR3 has 14 amino acids. Trimming removed 5 bases from V and 5 bases from J, with 13 bases in between. The CDR3 nucleotides read TGTGCCAGCAGCCCCACAGGGTCCTATCAGCCCCAGCATTTT. This gives the protein CASSPTGSYQPQHF.

This clonotype was detected ten times or more. V and J are TRBV4-3 and TRBJ2-3, with 13 bases that match TRBD2. The CDR3 is 18 amino acids. Germline V gives CDR1 LGHNA, CDR2 YSLEER. V gave up 1 base and J gave up 0 bases; unmatched junction bases: 4. Here the CDR3 reads CASSQGTSGSDSTDTQYF. CDR3 DNA sequence: TGCGCCAGCAGCCAAGGGACTAGCGGGAGCGATAGCACAGATACGCAGTATTTT.

The chain recombines TRBV20-1 with TRBJ1-4, with 8 bases identical to TRBD1. Trimming at V came to 6 bases and at J to 6 bases, leaving 6 bases not matched to a gene. This CDR3 has 13 residues. Germline lookup yields CDR1 DFQATT and CDR2 SNEGSKA (reference sequence). Here the CDR3 reads CSAIQGGDEKLFF. DNA of the CDR3: TGCAGTGCGATACAGGGGGGTGATGAAAAACTGTTTTTT.

This clonotype was counted a few times. The CDR3 loop reads CASIMGSSGNTIYF. The CDR3 DNA reads TGTGCCAGCATTATGGGCAGCTCCGGAAACACCATATATTTT. The chain has TRBV6-6 and TRBJ1-3; D is unclear. Germline CDR1 is MNHNY and CDR2 is SVGAGI (reference sequence). V was trimmed by 7 bases and J by 4 bases, leaving 14 bases between them. The CDR3 is 14 residues long.

This clonotype was detected only a few times. The chain employs TRBV27 and TRBJ2-3, with TRBD2 matching over 10 bases. Trimming removed 7 bases from V and 5 bases from J; junction bases left unmatched: 12. Per germline, CDR1 MNHEY and CDR2 SMNVEV (reference sequence). This CDR3 comprises 16 residues. The CDR3: CASTTTAGGPGDTQYF. The CDR3 DNA reads as TGTGCCAGCACTACTACAGCGGGAGGGCCAGGAGATACGCAGTATTTT.